This T cell receptor (beta chain) was obtained from a study of cytomegalovirus exposure and HLA in healthy donors. About the research overall: The roughly 120 validation repertoires matched the approximately 700 first-cohort repertoires in platform, a later analysis reported.

This clone was detected a few times. Antigen unknown. Broader study findings: Subsequent analysis revealed that first-cohort TCR clusters tended to co-occur in the 120 or so validation repertoires. It was 160 or so TCR beta chains that were listed as cytomegalovirus-associated.

Trimming removed 7 bases from V and 6 bases from J; junction bases left unmatched: 5. From germline, CDR1 is MDHEN and CDR2 SYDVKM. This CDR3 is 14 amino acids long. The protocol was immunoSEQ multiplex PCR, while the TCRdb copy is restricted to in-frame clones and leaves out a portion. The table lists approximately 200,000 clones, approximately 80% of them singletons, with roughly an eighth in the top ten. The chain is built from TRBV28 and TRBJ2-3; the match to TRBD2 covers 12 bases. This receptor was identified in a woman between 25 and 40 years old in good health and CMV-seropositive. Sequencing was performed on PBMCs. CDR3 residues: CASILAGGVDTQYF. The DNA of the CDR3 is TGTGCCAGCATACTAGCGGGAGGTGTGGATACGCAGTATTTT. Complete variable domain (other parts from reference TRBV28 and TRBJ2-3): DVKVTQSSRYLVKRTGEKVFLECVQDMDHENMFWYRQDPGLGLRLIYFSYDVKMKEKGDIPEGYSVSREKKERFSLILESASTNQTSMYLCASILAGGVDTQYFGPGTRLTVL.